Below are 24 T cell receptor beta chains sequenced from a single sample in a study of T cells in Graves' hyperthyroidism and ophthalmopathy. TCR beta CDR3 region amplification was performed from RNA transcripts. Researchers ran a first-round RT-PCR on the TCR CDR3 using the HTBI primer set. Using its own MiXCR run on the multiplex PCR reads, TCRdb lists one record per CDR3 protein. The sample gives under 550,000 distinct CDR3 sequences, around 15% of which show up once; more than 4.5% is in the top ten. The sample was blood. The receptors shown here come from a woman younger than 35 with Graves' hyperthyroidism.

This clonotype has a count of ten or more. The CDR3 is CASSPPSSSGTAFYNEQFF. CDR3 DNA: TGTGCCAGCAGCCCTCCCTCTAGTAGCGGGACCGCCTTCTACAATGAGCAGTTCTTC. This chain uses TRBV11-2 with TRBJ2-1, with TRBD2 identical over 8 bases. The CDR3 is 19 amino acids. Germline lookup yields CDR1 SGHAT and CDR2 FQNNGV. Trimming removed 5 bases from V and 3 bases from J; junction bases left unmatched: 18.

This clonotype was seen repeatedly, ten times or more. The gene calls are TRBV7-2 and TRBJ2-3, with TRBD2 as a possible D gene (5 bases). Germline loops: CDR1 SGHTA, CDR2 FQGNSA. The V end was cut by 5 bases, the J end by 4 bases, with 19 bases between. The CDR3 length is 16 residues. This chain's CDR3 is CASSLRRSSSPDTQYF. CDR3 DNA: TGTGCCAGCAGCCTTAGGAGGAGCTCTTCTCCAGATACGCAGTATTTT.

The table lists this clonotype with many counts. The gene calls are TRBV3-1 and TRBJ2-1; D remains unclear. Trimming removed 9 bases from V and 8 bases from J, with 23 bases in between. The V gene's germline CDR1 is LGHDT and CDR2 YNNKEL (reference sequence). The CDR3 sequence is 15 residues long. CDR3 bases: TGTGCCAGTAGGCCTGAGTTGGTGGGAAGGGATGAGCAGTTCTTC. This translates into CASRPELVGRDEQFF.

This rearrangement joins TRBV7-6 to TRBJ1-3; D unclear. This CDR3 spans 14 amino acids. Germline V gives CDR1 SGHVS, CDR2 FNYEAQ. Trimming took 7 bases from V and 0 from J, leaving 10 bases between them. CDR3 residues: CASKSSYSGNTIYF. CDR3 in DNA: TGTGCCAGCAAATCAAGTTACTCTGGAAACACCATATATTTT.

On this clonotype itself: Given a much more abundant clone one base away, this may be a read error. The V and J genes are TRBV7-8 and TRBJ2-7; D unresolved. The CDR3 has 14 amino acids. V dropped 5 bases and J dropped 3 bases, with 14 bases sitting between them. Germline CDR1 SGHVS, CDR2 FQNEAQ. The CDR3: CASSLPRASYEQYF. DNA for the CDR3: TGTGCCAGCAGCCTGCCCCGGGCCAGCTACGAGCAGTACTTC.

CDR3 amino acids: CASSLTNTGTSRYEQFF. The CDR3 nucleotides read TGTGCCAGCAGCTTGACGAACACCGGGACTAGTAGGTATGAGCAGTTCTTC. This chain joins TRBV11-3 and TRBJ2-1, with TRBD2 matching 8 bases. CDR1 is SGHNT and CDR2 is YENEEA in the germline V gene. With V trimmed by 3 bases and J by 8 bases, 15 bases remained unmatched. The CDR3 totals 17 residues. The full variable domain, its missing parts supplied by reference TRBV11-3 and TRBJ2-1, is EAGVVQSPRYKIIEKKQPVAFWCNPISGHNTLYWYLQNLGQGPELLIRYENEEAVDDSQLPKDRFSAERLKGVDSTLKIQPAELGDSAVYLCASSLTNTGTSRYEQFFGPGTRLTVL.

This clonotype was seen ten or more times. The chain combines TRBV7-9 with TRBJ1-1; D is uncertain. V lost 2 bases and J 1 base, leaving 8 bases between the germline ends. This CDR3 is built from 14 residues. Germline lookup yields CDR1 SEHNR and CDR2 FQNEAQ (reference sequence). CDR3 loop: CASSLNGRNTEAFF. The CDR3 nucleotides are TGTGCCAGCAGCTTAAATGGGAGGAACACTGAAGCTTTCTTT.

This clonotype was seen a handful of times. This sequence joins TRBV6-1 and TRBJ2-1; a possible D gene is TRBD2 (6 bases). Germline loops: CDR1 MNHNS, CDR2 SASEGT. Deletions cut 5 bases from V and 4 bases from J, with 12 bases between. CDR3 length: 14 amino acids. The chain's CDR3 is CASSLKGRYNEQFF. For the CDR3, the DNA is TGTGCCAGCAGTTTGAAAGGGAGGTACAATGAGCAGTTCTTC.

Comment on this clonotype: At one boundary the junction diverges from the germline segment, which might be a read error. The chain employs TRBV6-2 or TRBV6-3 and TRBJ1-3; possibly TRBD1 for D (5 bases). Germline lookup yields CDR1 MNHEY and CDR2 SVGEGT. The CDR3 sequence is 21 residues long. DNA for the CDR3: TGTGCCAGCAGTTACTCGAGAGGGGCGACTACCCTCCCGAGCTCTGGAAACACCATATGTTTT. This sequence encodes CASSYSRGATTLPSSGNTICF.

This clonotype was detected a few times. The V and J genes are TRBV28 and TRBJ1-4; TRBD1 might be the D (6 bases). The germline gives CDR1 MDHEN, CDR2 SYDVKM. V shed 9 bases and J shed 3 bases, with 11 bases lying between them. The CDR3 has 13 residues. This chain's CDR3 is CASVRGSNEKLFF. The DNA of the CDR3 is TGTGCCAGTGTCAGGGGATCTAATGAAAAACTGTTTTTT.

This clonotype was counted ten times or more. The chain employs TRBV7-3 and TRBJ2-3; 8 bases agree with TRBD1. Germline V gene lookup returns CDR1 SGHTA and CDR2 FQGTGA. The CDR3 has 15 amino acids. V lost 2 bases to trimming and J lost 5 bases; unmatched junction nucleotides: 6. CDR3 residues: CASSLFQGALDTQYF. CDR3 DNA sequence: TGTGCCAGCAGCTTATTCCAGGGGGCCCTAGATACGCAGTATTTT.

This clonotype has a count of ten or more. The J gene is TRBJ2-3, the V gene TRBV20-1; perhaps D is TRBD1 or TRBD2 (5 bases each). V lost 0 bases to trimming and J lost 5 bases, with 12 bases between them. The germline gives CDR1 DFQATT, CDR2 SNEGSKA (reference sequence). CDR3 length equals 14 residues. The CDR3 coding sequence is TGCAGTGCTAGAGATAACCGTGGGGGAGATACGCAGTATTTT. Its translation is CSARDNRGGDTQYF.

The V gene is TRBV27, the J gene TRBJ1-6, with no clear D. The germline V and J ends were trimmed by 3 bases and 11 bases, with 17 bases remaining between them. The CDR3 extends over 15 amino acids. Germline V gene lookup returns CDR1 MNHEY and CDR2 SMNVEV (reference sequence). CDR3 loop: CASSFLGSTLTPLHF. The DNA of the CDR3 is TGTGCCAGCAGTTTTTTGGGGTCGACCCTGACACCCCTCCACTTT.

This rearrangement joins TRBV5-6 to TRBJ2-1; 7 bases agree with TRBD2. The V and J ends lost 2 bases and 4 bases, in that order; junction bases with no gene match: 18. The CDR3 extends over 19 amino acids. Germline V lookup: CDR1 SGHDT, CDR2 YYEEEE. This chain's CDR3 is CASSLRPAGWSPIYNEQFF. The CDR3 DNA reads as TGTGCCAGCAGCTTAAGACCAGCGGGATGGTCCCCTATATACAATGAGCAGTTCTTC. Full variable domain (remainder filled in from reference TRBV5-6 and TRBJ2-1): DAGVTQSPTHLIKTRGQQVTLRCSPKSGHDTVSWYQQALGQGPQFIFQYYEEEERQRGNFPDRFSGHQFPNYSSELNVNALLLGDSALYLCASSLRPAGWSPIYNEQFFGPGTRLTVL.

Comments on this clonotype: The germline gene is not matched at one end of the junction; a read error may be the cause. This chain uses TRBV2 with TRBJ2-7; 14 nucleotides agree with TRBD2. The CDR3 extends over 15 amino acids. Germline CDR1 and CDR2: SNHLY and FYNNEI. The DNA for the CDR3 is TGTGCCAGCAGGGCTGGGACTAGCGGGAGTTACGAGCAGTGCTTC. This translates into CASRAGTSGSYEQCF.

In this sample, this clonotype turned up many times. The chain joins TRBV20-1 to TRBJ2-7; D may match TRBD1 or TRBD2 (6 bases each). The V gene lost 0 bases and the J gene lost 4 bases, with 13 bases spanning the gap. This CDR3 has 14 amino acids. Germline CDR1 DFQATT, CDR2 SNEGSKA (reference sequence). The CDR3 is CSARDGGGVYEQYF. Written as DNA, the CDR3 is TGCAGTGCTAGAGACGGGGGCGGCGTTTACGAGCAGTACTTC.

This clonotype showed up many times. The V call is TRBV5-1, the J call TRBJ2-7; TRBD1 aligns across 7 bases. J was trimmed by 0 bases and V by 4 bases; bases with no gene match: 4. The CDR3 consists of 14 residues. The germline CDR1 and CDR2 sequences are SGHRS and YFSETQ. This CDR3 reads CASSPGQPSYEQYF. In DNA, the CDR3 is TGCGCCAGCAGCCCGGGACAGCCCTCCTACGAGCAGTACTTC.

This clonotype was seen only a few times. The genes are TRBV5-1 and TRBJ1-6, with 7 bases identical to TRBD1. The CDR3 spans 17 residues. CDR1 SGHRS and CDR2 YFSETQ come from the germline V gene. The trim removed 7 bases at V and 8 bases at J, leaving 18 bases unmatched. The CDR3 protein is CASSPNLVTGSYSPLHF. The CDR3 DNA follows: TGCGCCAGCTCCCCCAACCTAGTGACAGGGAGTTATTCACCCCTCCACTTT.

The chain has TRBV29-1 and TRBJ2-1; either TRBD1 or TRBD2 may fit D (6 bases each). Germline V gene lookup returns CDR1 SQVTM and CDR2 ANQGSEA. The CDR3 sequence is 12 residues long. Trimming shortened V by 7 bases and J by 10 bases, and 17 bases separated the two germline ends. The CDR3 DNA follows: TGCAGCGACGTTCCCGGGGGCCGGGAGCAGTTCTTC. It codes for CSDVPGGREQFF.

A remark on this clonotype: A much larger clone sits a single nucleotide away, making a read error possible. V and J are TRBV12-3 or TRBV12-4 and TRBJ2-5; 10 positions agree with TRBD1. Losses at the gene ends were 6 bases for V and 5 bases for J; bases not matched to a gene: 12. The CDR3 contains 16 residues. The CDR3 coding sequence is TGTGCCAGCAGCCACCCGACAGGGGGCGCGGGGGAGACCCAGTACTTC. Translated: CASSHPTGGAGETQYF.

This chain joins TRBV6-1 and TRBJ1-5; D remains ambiguous. The CDR3 totals 14 residues. The V and J ends lost 6 bases and 2 bases respectively, with 11 bases between them. Germline V lookup: CDR1 MNHNS, CDR2 SASEGT. The CDR3 sequence is CASRPEGGNQPQHF. CDR3 DNA sequence: TGTGCCAGCAGACCGGAGGGTGGCAATCAGCCCCAGCATTTT.

Remarks on this clonotype: Just one base apart from a much larger clone, this may be a read error. This chain joins TRBV5-1 and TRBJ2-3, with TRBD1 matching 8 bases. CDR3 length: 14 residues. Germline V gives CDR1 SGHRS, CDR2 YFSETQ. CDR3 in DNA: TGCGCCTGCAGCATAGGACAGGGCGCGGATACGCAGTATTTT. This encodes CACSIGQGADTQYF.

This clonotype has only a few counts. The chain employs TRBV5-1 and TRBJ2-2; 9 bases agree with TRBD2. V lost 0 bases, J lost 5 bases, and 5 bases stayed unmatched. This CDR3 comprises 16 residues. Germline assignment: CDR1 SGHRS and CDR2 YFSETQ. The DNA of the CDR3 is TGCGCCAGCAGCTTGGGCCCTAGCGGGACGACCGGGGAGCTGTTTTTT. Translation: CASSLGPSGTTGELFF. Full variable domain (outside the CDR3, taken from reference TRBV5-1 and TRBJ2-2): KAGVTQTPRYLIKTRGQQVTLSCSPISGHRSVSWYQQTPGQGLQFLFEYFSETQRNKGNFPGRFSGRQFSNSRSEMNVSTLELGDSALYLCASSLGPSGTTGELFFGEGSRLTVL.

This clonotype was observed at least ten times. This sequence joins TRBV7-2 and TRBJ2-7; 7 bases map to TRBD1. CDR1 and CDR2 (germline): SGHTA, FQGNSA. The CDR3 contains 12 residues. The ends lost 5 bases at V and 6 bases at J; junction bases unmatched: 4. CDR3 nucleotide sequence: TGTGCCAGCAGCCAGACAGGGACCGAGCAGTACTTC. It encodes CASSQTGTEQYF. Combining the CDR3 with reference TRBV7-2 and TRBJ2-7 gives the whole variable domain GAGVSQSPSNKVTEKGKDVELRCDPISGHTALYWYRQSLGQGLEFLIYFQGNSAPDKSGLPSDRFSAERTGGSVSTLTIQRTQQEDSAVYLCASSQTGTEQYFGPGTRLTVT.